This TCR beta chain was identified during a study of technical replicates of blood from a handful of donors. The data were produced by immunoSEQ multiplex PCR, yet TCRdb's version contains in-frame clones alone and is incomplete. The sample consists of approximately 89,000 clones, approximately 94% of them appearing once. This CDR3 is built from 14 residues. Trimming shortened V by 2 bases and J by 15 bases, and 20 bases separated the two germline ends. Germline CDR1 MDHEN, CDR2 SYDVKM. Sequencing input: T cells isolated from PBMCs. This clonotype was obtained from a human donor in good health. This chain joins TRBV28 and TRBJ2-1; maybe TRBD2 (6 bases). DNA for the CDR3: TGTGCCAGCAGTTTAGGCCCCGGGAGTAGGGATCCGTTCTTC. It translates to CASSLGPGSRDPFF.